The clone carrying this T cell receptor beta chain appeared a few times. Its target is not known. The data stem from a study of blood T cells in healthy people across ages. A J-beta primer mix and a sample-barcoded 5' primer were used in a second PCR of about 6 to 12 cycles. Tags on each cDNA molecule came from a template-switch adaptor with 12 random nucleotides. MiXCR, run by TCRdb on the 5' RACE reads, gives a single entry per CDR3 protein. The sample carries around 1.5 million distinct CDR3 sequences, about 35% recorded once. Study-level results: Expanded clonotype shifts may have been confounded, as the donors had an unknown CMV status.

Germline V gives CDR1 PRHDT, CDR2 FYEKMQ (reference sequence). The CDR3 spans 16 residues. The sample taken for sequencing was blood. The rearrangement joins TRBV13 to TRBJ2-4; D might be TRBD1 or TRBD2, each matching 6 bases. The end of the DNA is better explained by TRBJ2-7, so the J call may be wrong. The TCR was taken from a woman aged 30 to 39 in good health. CDR3 sequence (DNA): TGTGCCAGCAGCCGGCGGGACAACGGGAAAGGGGACGAGCAGTACTTC. It yields the protein CASSRRDNGKGDEQYF.